The text below deals with one T cell receptor beta chain. V dropped 3 bases and J dropped 9; count of bases not matched to a gene: 9. The CDR3 loop spans 14 amino acids. Germline V CDR1 and CDR2: SGHDT, YYEEEE. The data belong to a study of blood T cell repertoires in COVID-19. Study-wide context: Acute and convalescent COVID-19 samples came from the United States, Italy and Spain. Sample material is recorded as cDNA or gDNA derived from T cells, B-cell-depleted T cells, or PBMCs.

Authors' methods: Estimation of nucleated cell counts relied on the amplification of reference gene primers. Using immunoSEQ multiplex PCR, the repertoire was profiled, and TCRdb retains in-frame clones only, with some absent. V and J calls and clone size are copied from that table; D and trimming were computed from the DNA. Seen here are roughly 87,000 clones, roughly 88% observed once, and the top ten hold more than 25%. The origin of this receptor is a human donor in a cohort sampled during active COVID-19. This chain uses TRBV5-6 with TRBJ2-1, with 7 nucleotides matching TRBD2. The specimen was peripheral blood. The CDR3 coding sequence is TGTGCCAGCAGCTGGGGGGAGGAGCGGGGTGAGCAGTTCTTC. This sequence encodes CASSWGEERGEQFF.